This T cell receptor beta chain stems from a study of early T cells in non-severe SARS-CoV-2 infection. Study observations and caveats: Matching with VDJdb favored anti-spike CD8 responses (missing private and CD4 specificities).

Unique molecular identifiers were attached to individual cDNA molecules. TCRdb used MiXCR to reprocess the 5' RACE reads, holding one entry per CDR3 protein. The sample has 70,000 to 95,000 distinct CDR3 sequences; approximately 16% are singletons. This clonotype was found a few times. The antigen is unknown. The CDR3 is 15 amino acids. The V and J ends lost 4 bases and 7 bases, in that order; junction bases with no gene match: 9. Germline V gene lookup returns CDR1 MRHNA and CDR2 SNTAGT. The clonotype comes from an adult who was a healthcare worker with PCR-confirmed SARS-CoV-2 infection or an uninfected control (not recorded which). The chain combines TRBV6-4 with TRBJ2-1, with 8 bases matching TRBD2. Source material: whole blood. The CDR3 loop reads CASSVREGPWNEQFF. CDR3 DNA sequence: TGTGCCAGCAGTGTCCGGGAGGGCCCTTGGAATGAGCAGTTCTTC.